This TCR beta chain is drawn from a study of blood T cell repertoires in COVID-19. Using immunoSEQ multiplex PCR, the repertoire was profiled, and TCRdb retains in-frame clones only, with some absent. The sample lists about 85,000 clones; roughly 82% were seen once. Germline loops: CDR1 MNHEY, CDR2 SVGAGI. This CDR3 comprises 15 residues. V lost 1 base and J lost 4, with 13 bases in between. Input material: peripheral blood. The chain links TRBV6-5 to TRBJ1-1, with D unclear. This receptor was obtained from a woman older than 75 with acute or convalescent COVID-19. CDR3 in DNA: TGTGCCAGCAGTTACTACGGGGTAATAAGCACTGAAGCTTTCTTT. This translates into CASSYYGVISTEAFF.